This TCR beta chain was identified during a study of CD8+CD57+ T cells in acquired aplastic anemia. This CDR3 is 14 amino acids long. Germline V gene data show CDR1 as SEHNR and CDR2 as FQNEAQ (reference sequence). The V end was cut by 2 bases, the J end by 8 bases, with 15 bases between. Genomic DNA provided the template from which TCR beta VDJ and CDR3 profiles were obtained. TCRdb re-analysed the reads in MiXCR, keeping a single row per CDR3 protein. The sample lists under 200,000 distinct CDR3 sequences, over 60% occurring once. J is TRBJ1-2 and V is TRBV7-9, with D hard to call. Sequenced input: sorted CD4+, CD8+, or CD8+CD57+ T cells (not recorded which) from PBMCs. This receptor was taken from a human donor with severe aplastic anemia or a healthy control (not recorded which). CDR3 in amino acids: CASSLTGNLGGYTF. The CDR3 coding sequence is TGTGCCAGCAGCTTAACCGGGAACCTCGGGGGCTACACCTTC.